This T cell receptor beta chain was observed in a study of cytomegalovirus exposure and HLA in healthy donors. The CDR3 covers 15 residues. V was shortened by 1 base and J by 6 bases, with 14 bases between the two germline ends. Germline lookup yields CDR1 MGHRA and CDR2 YSYEKL. PCR amplification relied on 60 Vbeta primers (plus 13 Jbeta primers). Libraries were prepared by immunoSEQ multiplex PCR; TCRdb keeps only in-frame clonotypes and omits some of them. This sample has about 190,000 clones, with around 87% found just once. This sequence originates from a man younger than 40 in good health and CMV-seronegative. The rearrangement uses TRBV4-1 and TRBJ2-3, with a weak D call TRBD1 (5 bases). The sequencing sample was made of PBMCs. CDR3: CASSQGIGAGDTQYF. The CDR3 region has the DNA TGCGCCAGCAGCCAAGGTATTGGGGCAGGGGATACGCAGTATTTT.